Each of the 19 T cell receptor beta chains below was sequenced from the same sample in a study of control samples from healthy donors and cancer patients. Only in-frame clones appear in the TCRdb table, and some are missing; sequencing was by immunoSEQ multiplex PCR. The data contain about 140,000 clones, around nine tenths of them singletons. Sequencing used blood. These receptors were collected from a woman under 40 in good health.

V gene TRBV2 combines with J gene TRBJ2-5; 8 bases map to TRBD1. CDR1 and CDR2 from the germline V gene are SNHLY and FYNNEI. The V and J ends lost 5 bases and 3 bases, in that order; junction bases with no gene match: 8. The CDR3 extends over 15 amino acids. The CDR3 DNA sequence: TGTGCCAGCAGTAAGACAGGGGTTCGGGAAGAGACCCAGTACTTC. It yields the protein CASSKTGVREETQYF.

The V call is TRBV19, the J call TRBJ1-5; D is perhaps TRBD1 (6 bases). Germline CDR1 reads LNHDA; CDR2 reads SQIVND (reference sequence). The CDR3 consists of 13 residues. V was pared by 5 bases and J by 5 bases, with 10 bases between. Here the CDR3 DNA reads TGTGCCAGTAGTGTCGGACAGTATCAGCCCCAGCATTTT. The encoded protein is CASSVGQYQPQHF.

Concerning this clone itself: Other nucleotide sequences in the sample specify the same CDR3. CDR3 amino acids: CASSESKRGNTIYF. The CDR3 DNA is TGTGCCAGCAGTGAAAGCAAAAGAGGAAACACCATATATTTT. V and J are TRBV6-1 and TRBJ1-3; D remains ambiguous. The germline CDR1 and CDR2 sequences are MNHNS and SASEGT. V dropped 2 bases and J dropped 4 bases, with 9 bases sitting between them. The CDR3 totals 14 residues.

This clone is a singleton in its sample. The V gene is TRBV20-1, the J gene TRBJ2-2, with TRBD1 as a possible D gene (5 bases). The germline V gene has CDR1 DFQATT and CDR2 SNEGSKA (reference sequence). The CDR3 is 15 amino acids. V gave up 3 bases and J gave up 2 bases, with 13 bases separating them. This CDR3 reads CSASRGSLNTGELFF. In DNA, the CDR3 is TGCAGTGCTAGTAGGGGATCACTCAACACCGGGGAGCTGTTTTTT.

This chain connects TRBV5-6 to TRBJ1-5, with TRBD1 identical over 8 bases. Trimming removed 2 bases from V and 5 bases from J; junction bases left unmatched: 9. Germline CDR1 is SGHDT and CDR2 is YYEEEE. This CDR3 has 16 amino acids. The CDR3 coding sequence is TGTGCCAGCAGCTTCCGGACAGGGAGAACAGATCAGCCCCAGCATTTT. Translated, it gives CASSFRTGRTDQPQHF.

Only one count was recorded for this clone. DNA of the CDR3: TGTGCCAGCAGTTTCTCAGGGGGCCGAATAGATTCACCCCTCCACTTT. This encodes CASSFSGGRIDSPLHF. This chain joins TRBV27 and TRBJ1-6; 8 bases agree with TRBD1. Per the germline V gene, CDR1 is MNHEY and CDR2 is SMNVEV (reference sequence). Germline trimming cut 3 bases from V and 8 bases from J; bases unmatched to any gene: 9. The CDR3 sequence is 16 residues long.

The chain joins TRBV3-1 (or the pseudogene TRBV3-2) to TRBJ2-1; tentatively, D is TRBD1 (6 bases). V was clipped by 7 bases and J by 9 bases, with 22 bases between them. Germline CDR1 and CDR2: LGHDT and YNNKEL (reference sequence). The CDR3 has 15 amino acids. As DNA, the CDR3 is TGTGCCAGCAATGGGGGCCAGGGAAGGTGGGGTGAGCAGTTCTTC. This sequence encodes CASNGGQGRWGEQFF.

This chain connects TRBV9 to TRBJ2-1; 12 nucleotides agree with TRBD2. With 4 bases clipped from V and 5 bases from J, the junction kept 4 bases outside the gene matches. Germline V gene sequence: CDR1 SGDLS, CDR2 YYNGEE. The CDR3 contains 15 residues. The CDR3 coding sequence is TGTGCCAGCAGCCCTAGCGGGAGGGCCAACAATGAGCAGTTCTTC. It is translated as CASSPSGRANNEQFF.

This clone was observed a single time. The chain recombines TRBV5-1 with TRBJ2-5; D is unresolved. V was pared by 4 bases and J by 4 bases, with 17 bases between. CDR1 is SGHRS and CDR2 is YFSETQ in the germline V gene. The CDR3 spans 15 residues. CDR3: CASSAGGFSLETQYF. The CDR3 DNA follows: TGCGCCAGCAGCGCCGGTGGGTTTTCCCTAGAGACCCAGTACTTC. Full variable domain (rest looked up from reference TRBV5-1 and TRBJ2-5): KAGVTQTPRYLIKTRGQQVTLSCSPISGHRSVSWYQQTPGQGLQFLFEYFSETQRNKGNFPGRFSGRQFSNSRSEMNVSTLELGDSALYLCASSAGGFSLETQYFGPGTRLLVL.

V usage is TRBV9 and J usage is TRBJ2-7; D is unresolved. The CDR3 extends over 14 amino acids. V was clipped by 4 bases and J by 0 bases, with 11 bases between them. CDR1 and CDR2 from the germline V gene are SGDLS and YYNGEE. CDR3 region: CASSLIPSSYEQYF. CDR3 nucleotide sequence: TGTGCCAGCAGCCTCATTCCTAGCTCCTACGAGCAGTACTTC.

The CDR3 spells CASSLSGGSNQPQHF. The CDR3 DNA reads as TGTGCCAGCAGTTTATCTGGGGGGAGCAATCAGCCCCAGCATTTT. V gene TRBV27 combines with J gene TRBJ1-5, with D maybe TRBD1 (5 bases). In germline, CDR1 is MNHEY, CDR2 SMNVEV (reference sequence). V lost 0 bases to trimming and J lost 1 base, with 7 bases between them. The CDR3 sequence is 15 residues long.

This chain connects TRBV20-1 to TRBJ1-2; 9 nucleotides align to TRBD1. The CDR3 is 15 residues long. In germline, CDR1 is DFQATT, CDR2 SNEGSKA (reference sequence). V shed 3 bases and J 8 bases; nucleotides not matched to a gene: 13. CDR3 sequence (DNA): TGCAGTGCTAGTCCTCACTACGACAGGGGGAGCGGCTACACCTTC. Its protein product is CSASPHYDRGSGYTF.

This rearrangement joins TRBV5-1 to TRBJ2-7; the match to TRBD1 covers 8 bases. Germline V gene sequence: CDR1 SGHRS, CDR2 YFSETQ. With V trimmed by 0 bases and J by 0 bases, 5 bases remained unmatched. The length of the CDR3 is 16 residues. CDR3: CASSLVGTGSSYEQYF. CDR3 in DNA: TGCGCCAGCAGCTTGGTTGGGACAGGTAGCTCCTACGAGCAGTACTTC.

CDR3 residues: CASSQPPHYGYTF. The CDR3 DNA reads TGTGCCAGCAGCCAACCACCGCACTATGGCTACACCTTC. The chain couples TRBV3-1 (or the pseudogene TRBV3-2) to TRBJ1-2; D unclear. Germline V lookup: CDR1 LGHDT, CDR2 YNNKEL (reference sequence). CDR3 length equals 13 residues. V was shortened by 2 bases and J by 3 bases, with 7 bases between the two germline ends.

CDR3 DNA sequence: TGTGCCAGCAGCTCTTCGGTAGCGGGAACTGGTACCGGGGAGCTGTTTTTT. Translated: CASSSSVAGTGTGELFF. The V gene is TRBV5-5, the J gene TRBJ2-2; TRBD2 matches at 8 bases. V shed 3 bases, J shed 5 bases, and the junction held 12 bases outside the gene matches. CDR1 is SGHKS, CDR2 YYEKEE, per germline (reference sequence). The CDR3 consists of 17 residues. Full variable domain (rest looked up from reference TRBV5-5 and TRBJ2-2): DAGVTQSPTHLIKTRGQQVTLRCSPISGHKSVSWYQQVLGQGPQFIFQYYEKEERGRGNFPDRFSARQFPNYSSELNVNALLLGDSALYLCASSSSVAGTGTGELFFGEGSRLTVL.

The rearrangement links TRBV9 to TRBJ2-3; TRBD2 agrees at 10 bases. CDR3 size: 19 residues. Germline V gene data show CDR1 as SGDLS and CDR2 as YYNGEE. Trimming took 3 bases from V and 2 from J; bases not matched to a gene: 15. CDR3 amino acids: CASSAWRLAGESFTDTQYF. The CDR3 bases are TGTGCCAGCAGCGCCTGGAGGCTAGCGGGAGAGAGCTTCACAGATACGCAGTATTTT.

This clone was counted only a few times. The chain uses TRBV15 and TRBJ2-5; no reliable D call. CDR3 length: 15 amino acids. In germline, CDR1 is LNHNV, CDR2 YYDKDF (reference sequence). V gave up 1 base and J gave up 5 bases, with 14 bases separating them. The CDR3 DNA is TGTGCCACCAGCAGAGTTTCCGGCCCCGGGGAGACCCAGTACTTC. Its protein is CATSRVSGPGETQYF.

The V gene is TRBV5-1, the J gene TRBJ1-2; the match to TRBD1 covers 7 bases. Germline CDR1 is SGHRS and CDR2 is YFSETQ. The V and J ends lost 4 bases and 1 base, in that order; junction bases with no gene match: 13. This CDR3 region has 17 residues. As DNA, the CDR3 is TGCGCCAGCAGCCAGGTAACCGGGACAGATTTTAACTATGGCTACACCTTC. This gives the protein CASSQVTGTDFNYGYTF.

The chain couples TRBV10-3 to TRBJ2-7, with 9 bases lining up with TRBD2. The CDR3 spans 12 residues. The trim removed 10 bases at V and 7 bases at J, leaving 8 bases unmatched. The germline CDR1 and CDR2 sequences are ENHRY and SYGVKD. Here the CDR3 reads CATLAGEKEQYF. The CDR3 DNA sequence: TGTGCCACTTTAGCGGGAGAAAAAGAGCAGTACTTC.